The following is a T cell receptor (beta chain) sequence with its context. This clone was recorded many times. The specificity of this receptor is unknown. Base qualities are not at hand, and no much larger clone is one base apart. Before undergoing thyroid surgery, none of the patients had been given any kind of treatment. Patient clinical samples collected from the early 2010s to the late 2010s were retrospectively analysed using T-cell receptor beta sequencing. The library was obtained by PCR. Sequenced on an Illumina HiSeq 4000. High-throughput sequencing was used to profile the TCR beta-chain CDR3 region of each patient. The authors processed their data as follows. Drawing on CDR3 differences between clinicopathological groups, the researchers built a classifier meant to tell apart patients with distant-metastatic papillary thyroid cancer. Repertoire diversity was assessed with the Shannon index, and tumor-blood repertoire similarity with the Morisita-Horn index. The raw public reads went through TCRdb reprocessing: fastp at Q25, MiXCR clone calling, in-frame beta chains kept. TCRdb assigned the V and J calls; the authors' analysis was not used. The sample table contains about 27,000 clones; only one count was recorded for around 20% of them. About 25% of the sample is held by the ten biggest clonotypes.

The germline V gene (reference sequence) sets CDR1 to MNHEY and CDR2 to SMNVEV. Trimmed from V: 5 bases; trimmed from J: 4 bases; junction bases lacking a gene match: 3. Its CDR3 holds 15 amino acids, cysteine through phenylalanine. Here the CDR3 DNA is all that survives: 45 bases in frame from base 1. This record belongs to a study of metastatic and nonmetastatic thyroid tumors (dated by TCRdb to the early 2020s). Study-level background: The researchers compared repertoires between peripheral blood samples and tumor or nodule tissue samples from patients with malignant or benign thyroid disease.

Broader findings and caveats from the paper: TCR beta diversity was reported as significantly higher in malignant tumors than in benign nodules, in both blood and tumor samples.

This receptor was identified in a male donor with papillary thyroid cancer or a benign thyroid nodule (not recorded which). Some clones in this sample may be carry-over from other donors' samples. The V and J genes are TRBV27 and TRBJ2-1, and 12 junction bases match TRBD2. Sequenced: blood. For the CDR3, the sequence is CASSPGLAGYNEQFF. The sequence in DNA is TGTGCCAGCAGTCCCGGACTAGCGGGGTACAATGAGCAGTTCTTC.